This entry features one T cell receptor beta chain sequence. Many counts were recorded for this clonotype. The clone's antigen remains unknown. No base-level quality is on record; no much larger clone is a single base apart. Hyperthyroidism patients were aged 18 to 65 years and newly diagnosed, with disease duration of less than 2 months. Exclusion was applied to patients with uncontrolled infections, other autoimmune diseases, pregnancy or lactation. Diagnoses relied on clinical symptoms, serum thyroxine and TRAb, thyroid ultrasound and orbital computed tomography. Blood from progressor patients was collected at the time of first diagnosis with hyperthyroidism, before any ophthalmopathy symptoms had appeared. PBMCs were separated from roughly 9.3 ml of fresh peripheral blood using Ficoll-Paque density gradient centrifugation. Progressor patients were first diagnosed with Graves' hyperthyroidism and then developed ophthalmopathy during follow-up. Total RNA was extracted with Trizol reagent, and quality was checked on an Agilent 2100 Bioanalyzer.

The sample originates from a study of T cells in Graves' hyperthyroidism and ophthalmopathy (dated by TCRdb to between 2018 and 2021). With regard to the full study: Peripheral blood samples were taken at the time of initial diagnosis, prior to any treatment. TCR V-J signatures able to tell the groups apart were searched for in a discovery cohort of approximately 95 patients, of whom approximately 40 had Graves' ophthalmopathy and about 60 had stable Graves' hyperthyroidism. An independent validation cohort of 18 to 20 hyperthyroidism patients and about 16 patients who later progressed to ophthalmopathy tested prospective prediction of ophthalmopathy. The 100 discovery patients were divided at random into training and test sets in a 7:3 ratio. In addition, the study compared T-cell repertoires in thyroid tissue and in blood from about 6 Graves' hyperthyroidism patients. After blood sampling, hyperthyroidism patients were treated with methimazole at a starting dose of 30 mg daily, and ophthalmopathy patients were treated with high-dose intravenous methylprednisolone. The paper reports TCR Vbeta CDR3 sequencing of over 120 peripheral blood samples: some 41 ophthalmopathy, 75 to 80 hyperthyroidism and approximately 17 progressor patients.

The study at large found these results: Sample size was not statistically predetermined, and investigators were not blinded to group allocation. Most expanded thyroid clonotypes (frequency above 0.001) were also found in blood, which suggests that blood repertoires may mirror thyroid immune responses. During validation, the model predicted progression to ophthalmopathy a median of roughly six months ahead of onset, with roughly 65% sensitivity and 72.22% specificity. Ophthalmopathy was separated from stable hyperthyroidism by a 13 V-J signature model, with 85% to 90% sensitivity and about 81% specificity obtained in cross-validation and 80%/75% obtained in testing.

V gives up 4 bases and J gives up 7 bases, and the segment between their germline ends measures 13 bases. Taken from cysteine to phenylalanine, the CDR3 has 13 residues. Only CDR3 DNA remains: 39 bases, in frame from the first base. The germline V gene specifies SNHLY as CDR1 and FYNNEI as CDR2. The TCR beta CDR3 regions were amplified from RNA transcripts. A first-round RT-PCR of the TCR CDR3 used the HTBI primer set with the Qiagen OneStep RT-PCR kit. The libraries were constructed in a second round of multiplex PCR and then size-selected and purified. Paired-end sequencing of the libraries was performed with 100 bp reads on an Illumina HiSeq2000. The source study handled its data this way. SOAPnuke was used to process the raw data, with reads discarded if the reads contained adapters or uncalled bases, had a mean Phred below 15, or lacked an exact constant-primer or identifier match. COPE v1.2.5 was used to merge high-quality paired reads, and clonotypes were defined as unique nucleotide sequences. MiTCR v1.1 was used to align clonotypes to the IMGT TRBV, TRBD and TRBJ reference segments. The analysis was restricted to V-J combinations with a frequency above 0.0001, which together covered about 99% of the repertoires. A TCS score was defined as the ratio of F50 (clonal expansion) to E x V (chaos), with BLOSUM62-based TCRdist applied between CDR3 peptides within each V-J. Welch's t-statistics and random forest reduced around 550 V-J features to roughly 13, which were used in a naive Bayes classifier (R e1071). TCRdb took the public reads, trimmed them with fastp at Q25, ran MiXCR for clone calling and kept in-frame beta chains. Entries are consolidated by CDR3 protein sequence, retaining the most common genes and DNA. TCRdb's processing, not the authors' own work, is the source of the V and J calls. A total of 250,000 or so distinct CDR3 sequences appear in this sample, 15% of them only once. 30% of the sample is held by the ten biggest clonotypes.

This sequence was found in a woman in her 50s with Graves' hyperthyroidism that later progressed to Graves' ophthalmopathy. This chain joins TRBV2 to TRBJ2-5, with no D gene named confidently. What was sequenced was blood. The CDR3 region reads CASSAGPTGTQYF. The base sequence is TGTGCCAGCAGTGCTGGCCCGACGGGGACCCAGTACTTC. Extended through the reference TRBV2 and TRBJ2-5 proteins, this CDR3 yields the full variable domain: EPEVTQTPSHQVTQMGQEVILRCVPISNHLYFYWYRQILGQKVEFLVSFYNNEISEKSEIFDDQFSVERPDGSNFTLKIRSTKLEDSAMYFCASSAGPTGTQYFGPGTRLLVL.